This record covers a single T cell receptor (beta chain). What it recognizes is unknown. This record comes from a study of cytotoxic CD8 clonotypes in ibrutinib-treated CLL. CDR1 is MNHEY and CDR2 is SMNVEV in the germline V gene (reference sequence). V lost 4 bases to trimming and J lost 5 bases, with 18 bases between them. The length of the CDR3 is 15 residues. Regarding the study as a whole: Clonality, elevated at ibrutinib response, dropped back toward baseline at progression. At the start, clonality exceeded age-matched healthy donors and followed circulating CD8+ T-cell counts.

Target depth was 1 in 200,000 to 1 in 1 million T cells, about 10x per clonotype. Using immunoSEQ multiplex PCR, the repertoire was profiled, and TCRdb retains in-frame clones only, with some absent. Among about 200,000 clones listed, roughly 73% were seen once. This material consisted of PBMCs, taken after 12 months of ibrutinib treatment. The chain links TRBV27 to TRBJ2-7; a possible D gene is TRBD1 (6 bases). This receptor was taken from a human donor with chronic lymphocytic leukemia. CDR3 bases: TGTGCCAGCAGTTCGCATAACCCAAGGACAGACGAGCAGTACTTC. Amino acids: CASSSHNPRTDEQYF.